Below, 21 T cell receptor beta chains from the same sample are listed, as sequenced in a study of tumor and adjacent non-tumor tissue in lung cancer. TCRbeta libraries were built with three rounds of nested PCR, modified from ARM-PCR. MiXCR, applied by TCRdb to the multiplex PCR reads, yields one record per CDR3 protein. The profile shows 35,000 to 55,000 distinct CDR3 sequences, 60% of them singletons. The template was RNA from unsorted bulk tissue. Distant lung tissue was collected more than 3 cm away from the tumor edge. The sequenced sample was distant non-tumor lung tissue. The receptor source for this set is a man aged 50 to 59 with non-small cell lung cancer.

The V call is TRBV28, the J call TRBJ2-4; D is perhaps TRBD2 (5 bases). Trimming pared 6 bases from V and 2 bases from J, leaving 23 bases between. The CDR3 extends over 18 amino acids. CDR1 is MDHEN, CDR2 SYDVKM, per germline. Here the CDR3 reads CASSYNLWRSFTKNIQYF. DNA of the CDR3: TGTGCCAGCAGCTACAATTTGTGGAGGTCCTTTACCAAAAACATTCAGTACTTC. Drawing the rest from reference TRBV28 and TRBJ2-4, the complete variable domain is DVKVTQSSRYLVKRTGEKVFLECVQDMDHENMFWYRQDPGLGLRLIYFSYDVKMKEKGDIPEGYSVSREKKERFSLILESASTNQTSMYLCASSYNLWRSFTKNIQYFGAGTRLSVL.

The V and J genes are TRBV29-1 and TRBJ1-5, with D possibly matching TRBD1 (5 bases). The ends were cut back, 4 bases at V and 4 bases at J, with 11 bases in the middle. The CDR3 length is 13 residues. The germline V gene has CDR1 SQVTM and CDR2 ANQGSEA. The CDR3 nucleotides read TGCAGCGTTGCTGGGGGGGTAAATCAGCCCCAGCATTTT. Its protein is CSVAGGVNQPQHF.

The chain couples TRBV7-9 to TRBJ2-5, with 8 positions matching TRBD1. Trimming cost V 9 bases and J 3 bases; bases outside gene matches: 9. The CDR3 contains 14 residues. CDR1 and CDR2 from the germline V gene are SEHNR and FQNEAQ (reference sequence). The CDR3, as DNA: TGTGCCAGAAGCCCACTGGGACAGGAAGAGACCCAGTACTTC. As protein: CARSPLGQEETQYF.

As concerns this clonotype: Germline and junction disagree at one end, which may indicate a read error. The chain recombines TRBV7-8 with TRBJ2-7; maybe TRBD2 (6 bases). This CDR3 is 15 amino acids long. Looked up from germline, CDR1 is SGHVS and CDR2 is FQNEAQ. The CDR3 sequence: CASSPEIQTYRELYF. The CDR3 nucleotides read TGTGCCAGCAGCCCTGAGATTCAGACATATCGGGAGCTGTACTTC.

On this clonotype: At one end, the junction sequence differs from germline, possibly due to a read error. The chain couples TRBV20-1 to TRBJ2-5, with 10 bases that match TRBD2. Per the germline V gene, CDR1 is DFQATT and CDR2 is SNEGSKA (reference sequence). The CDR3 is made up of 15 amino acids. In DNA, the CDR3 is TGCAGTGCTAGAAAGCGGGGGGGCCGGGGTGAGACTCAGTACTTC. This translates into CSARKRGGRGETQYF.

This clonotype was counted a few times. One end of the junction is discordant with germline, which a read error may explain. The CDR3 region has the DNA TGTGCCAGCAGCTCCGCCCGGGACAGCACCGAGGAGCTGTTTTTT. Its translation is CASSSARDSTEELFF. J is TRBJ2-2 and V is TRBV7-9, with 7 bases aligning to TRBD1. Germline lookup yields CDR1 SEHNR and CDR2 FQNEAQ (reference sequence). The CDR3 runs to 15 residues.

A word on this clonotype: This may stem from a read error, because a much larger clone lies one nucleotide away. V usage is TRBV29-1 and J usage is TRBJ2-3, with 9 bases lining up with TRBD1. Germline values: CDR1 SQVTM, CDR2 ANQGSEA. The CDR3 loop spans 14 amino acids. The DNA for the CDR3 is TGCAGCGTCTCGGGACAGGGTCTCGCAGATACGCGGTATTTT. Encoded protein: CSVSGQGLADTRYF.

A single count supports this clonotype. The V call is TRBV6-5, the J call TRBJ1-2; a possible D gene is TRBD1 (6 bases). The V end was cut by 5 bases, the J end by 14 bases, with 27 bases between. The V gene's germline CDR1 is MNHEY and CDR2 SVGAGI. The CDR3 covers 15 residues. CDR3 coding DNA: TGTGCCAGCAGTCCCTCAATAATCCCTTTCGGGGGCGATACCTTC. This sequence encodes CASSPSIIPFGGDTF.

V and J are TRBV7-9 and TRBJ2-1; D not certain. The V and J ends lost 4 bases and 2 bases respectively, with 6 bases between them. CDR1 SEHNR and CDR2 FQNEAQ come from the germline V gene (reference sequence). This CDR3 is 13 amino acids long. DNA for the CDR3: TGTGCCAGCAGCTCCATTACCTACAATGAGCAGTTCTTC. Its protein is CASSSITYNEQFF.

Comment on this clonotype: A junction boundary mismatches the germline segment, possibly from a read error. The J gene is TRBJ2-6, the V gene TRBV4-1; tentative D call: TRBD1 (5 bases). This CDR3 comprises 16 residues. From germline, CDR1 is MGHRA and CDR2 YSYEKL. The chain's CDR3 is CASSRQTVSGAKVLTF. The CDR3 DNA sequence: TGTGCCAGCAGCCGACAGACGGTCTCTGGGGCCAAGGTCCTGACTTTT.

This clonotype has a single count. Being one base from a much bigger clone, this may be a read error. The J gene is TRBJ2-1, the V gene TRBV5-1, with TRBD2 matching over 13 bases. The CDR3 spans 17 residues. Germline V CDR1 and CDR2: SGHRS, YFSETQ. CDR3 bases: TGCGCCAACAGCCCCGCCCCGGGACTAGCGGGATACAATGAGCAGTTCTTC. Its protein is CANSPAPGLAGYNEQFF.

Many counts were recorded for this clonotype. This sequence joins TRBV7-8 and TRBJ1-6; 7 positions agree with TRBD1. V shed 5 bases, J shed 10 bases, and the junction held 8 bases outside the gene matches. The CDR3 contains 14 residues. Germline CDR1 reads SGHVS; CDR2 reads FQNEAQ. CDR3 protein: CASSQTGDRSPLHF. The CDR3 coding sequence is TGTGCCAGCAGCCAAACAGGGGATCGGTCACCCCTCCACTTT.

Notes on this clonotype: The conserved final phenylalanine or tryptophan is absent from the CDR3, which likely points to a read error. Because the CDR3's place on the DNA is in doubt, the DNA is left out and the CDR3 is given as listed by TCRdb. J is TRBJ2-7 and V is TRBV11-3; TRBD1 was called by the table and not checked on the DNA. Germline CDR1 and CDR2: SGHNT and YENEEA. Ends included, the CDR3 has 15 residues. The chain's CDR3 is CASSLDLPLWRGGAT.

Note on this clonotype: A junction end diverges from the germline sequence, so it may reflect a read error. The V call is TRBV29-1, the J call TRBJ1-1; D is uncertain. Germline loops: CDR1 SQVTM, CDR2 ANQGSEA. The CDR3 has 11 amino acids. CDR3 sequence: CGVFQVTEAFF. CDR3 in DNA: TGCGGTGTTTTTCAGGTCACTGAAGCCTTCTTT.

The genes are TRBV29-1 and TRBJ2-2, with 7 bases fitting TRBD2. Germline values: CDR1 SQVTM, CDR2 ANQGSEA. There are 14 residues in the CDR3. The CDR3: CSVETGGDTGELFF. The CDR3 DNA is TGCAGTGTCGAAACGGGAGGTGACACCGGGGAGCTGTTTTTT.

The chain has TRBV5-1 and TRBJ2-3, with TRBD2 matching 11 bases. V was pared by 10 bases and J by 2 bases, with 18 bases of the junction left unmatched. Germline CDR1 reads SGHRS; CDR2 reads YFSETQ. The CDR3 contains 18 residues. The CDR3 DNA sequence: TGCGCCGGTAAAGACAGGAGACTAGCGGGGCTCCCCACAGATACGCAGTATTTT. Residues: CAGKDRRLAGLPTDTQYF.

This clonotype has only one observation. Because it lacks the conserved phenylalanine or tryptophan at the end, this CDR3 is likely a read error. CDR3 sequence reads: CASSDGGVSFYEQYS. CDR3 DNA sequence: TGTGCCAGCAGCGACGGGGGGGTCTCTTTTTACGAGCAGTACTCA. This chain joins TRBV5-4 and TRBJ2-7; TRBD2 matches at 8 bases. V dropped 4 bases and J dropped 4; count of bases not matched to a gene: 10. This CDR3 comprises 15 residues. Germline V lookup: CDR1 SGHNT, CDR2 YYREEE (reference sequence).

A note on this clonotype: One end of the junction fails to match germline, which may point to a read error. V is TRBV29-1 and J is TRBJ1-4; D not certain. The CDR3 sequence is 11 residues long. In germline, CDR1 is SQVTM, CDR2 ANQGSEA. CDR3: CSVVTNEKLLF. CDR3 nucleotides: TGCAGCGTTGTAACTAATGAAAAACTACTTTTT.

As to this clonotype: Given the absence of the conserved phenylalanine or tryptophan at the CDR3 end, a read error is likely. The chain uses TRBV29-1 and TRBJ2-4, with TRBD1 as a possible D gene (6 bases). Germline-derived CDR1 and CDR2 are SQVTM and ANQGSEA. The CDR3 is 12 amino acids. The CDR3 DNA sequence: TGCAGCCTTGAAGAGCAGGGGTACATTCAGTACATC. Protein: CSLEEQGYIQYI.

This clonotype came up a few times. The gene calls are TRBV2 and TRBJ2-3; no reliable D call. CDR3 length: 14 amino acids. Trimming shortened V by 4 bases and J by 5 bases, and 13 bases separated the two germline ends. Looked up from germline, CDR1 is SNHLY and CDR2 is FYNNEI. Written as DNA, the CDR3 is TGTGCCAGCAGTGCCTTAGGAGCTGAAGATACGCAGTATTTT. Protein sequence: CASSALGAEDTQYF.

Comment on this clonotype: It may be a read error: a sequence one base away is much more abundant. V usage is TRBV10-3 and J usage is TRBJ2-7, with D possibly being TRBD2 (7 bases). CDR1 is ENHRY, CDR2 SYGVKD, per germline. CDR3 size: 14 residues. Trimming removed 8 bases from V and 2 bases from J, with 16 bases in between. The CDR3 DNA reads TGTGCCATCTCTGAGGGGGGGAGCCCCTACGAGCAGTACTTC. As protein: CAISEGGSPYEQYF.